This TCR beta chain was found in a study of T cell repertoires in aging, cancer and after chemotherapy. Study overall: Over several months to years, re-sampled healthy donor repertoires clearly shared clones.

Amplification of TCR beta used genomic DNA extracted from peripheral blood. A mixed TRB-A/B primer pool amplified rearranged TRB by multiplex touch-down PCR. TCRdb redid the calling of the multiplex PCR reads with MiXCR, one entry per CDR3 protein. Among about 10,000 distinct CDR3 sequences listed, around two fifths were seen once. This CDR3 spans 15 amino acids. Trimming took 2 bases from V and 6 from J; bases not matched to a gene: 3. Germline lookup yields CDR1 SGHTA and CDR2 FQGTGA. Sequenced material: blood. The V gene is TRBV7-3, the J gene TRBJ1-6, with 8 nucleotides matching TRBD1. This TCR derives from a human donor in good health. CDR3 sequence: CASSLGQGANSPLHF. CDR3 nucleotides: TGTGCCAGCAGCTTAGGCCAGGGGGCTAATTCACCCCTCCACTTT.